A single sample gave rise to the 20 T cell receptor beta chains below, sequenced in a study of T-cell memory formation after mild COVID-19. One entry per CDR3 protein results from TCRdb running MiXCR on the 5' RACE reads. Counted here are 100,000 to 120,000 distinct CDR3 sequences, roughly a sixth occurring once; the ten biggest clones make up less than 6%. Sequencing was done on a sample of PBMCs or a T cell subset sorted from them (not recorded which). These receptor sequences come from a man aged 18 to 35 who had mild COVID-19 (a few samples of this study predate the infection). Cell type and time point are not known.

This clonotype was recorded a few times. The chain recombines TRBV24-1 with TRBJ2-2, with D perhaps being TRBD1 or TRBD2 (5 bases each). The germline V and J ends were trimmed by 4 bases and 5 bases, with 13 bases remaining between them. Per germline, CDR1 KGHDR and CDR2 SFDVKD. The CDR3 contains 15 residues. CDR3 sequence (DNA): TGTGCCACCAGTGACCCCGGAGAGGGGACCGGGGAGCTGTTTTTT. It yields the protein CATSDPGEGTGELFF.

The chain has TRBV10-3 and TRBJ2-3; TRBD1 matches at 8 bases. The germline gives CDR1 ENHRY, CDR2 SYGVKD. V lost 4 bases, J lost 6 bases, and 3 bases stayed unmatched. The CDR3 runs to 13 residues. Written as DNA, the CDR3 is TGTGCCATCAGTGCACAGGGGGGTGATACGCAGTATTTT. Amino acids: CAISAQGGDTQYF.

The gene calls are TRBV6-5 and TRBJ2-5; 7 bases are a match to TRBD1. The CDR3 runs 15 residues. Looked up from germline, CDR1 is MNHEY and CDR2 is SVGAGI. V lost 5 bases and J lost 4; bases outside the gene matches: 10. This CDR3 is CASSNDRARLETQYF. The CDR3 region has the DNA TGTGCCAGCAGTAACGACAGGGCTCGACTAGAGACCCAGTACTTC.

This CDR3 reads CASSSQGQRTSGGSSYNEQFF. CDR3 DNA sequence: TGTGCCAGCAGCTCCCAGGGACAGCGGACTAGCGGGGGTTCCTCCTACAATGAGCAGTTCTTC. This chain uses TRBV7-3 with TRBJ2-1; 13 bases are a match to TRBD2. The ends lost 4 bases at V and 0 bases at J; junction bases unmatched: 15. Germline V gene sequence: CDR1 SGHTA, CDR2 FQGTGA. The length of the CDR3 is 21 residues.

The CDR3 spells CASREGYIQYF. CDR3 coding DNA: TGTGCCAGCAGGGAGGGGTACATTCAGTACTTC. The chain recombines TRBV6-5 with TRBJ2-4; TRBD2 might be the D (6 bases). The CDR3 contains 11 residues. Germline V CDR1 and CDR2: MNHEY, SVGAGI. Trimming stripped 6 bases from V and 8 bases from J, with 8 bases between.

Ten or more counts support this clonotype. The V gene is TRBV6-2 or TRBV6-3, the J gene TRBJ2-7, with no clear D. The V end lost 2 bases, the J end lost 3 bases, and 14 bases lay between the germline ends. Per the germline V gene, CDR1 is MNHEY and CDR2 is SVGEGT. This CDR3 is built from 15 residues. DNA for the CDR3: TGTGCCAGCAGTTACAGTCCGGCGGCCTTCTACGAGCAGTACTTC. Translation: CASSYSPAAFYEQYF.

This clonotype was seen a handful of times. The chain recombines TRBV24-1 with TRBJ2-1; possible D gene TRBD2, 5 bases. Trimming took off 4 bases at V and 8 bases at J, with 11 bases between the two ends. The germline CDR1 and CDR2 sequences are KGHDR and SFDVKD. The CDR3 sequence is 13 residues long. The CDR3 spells CATSDTPGDEQFF. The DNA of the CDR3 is TGTGCCACCAGTGACACCCCCGGGGATGAGCAGTTCTTC.

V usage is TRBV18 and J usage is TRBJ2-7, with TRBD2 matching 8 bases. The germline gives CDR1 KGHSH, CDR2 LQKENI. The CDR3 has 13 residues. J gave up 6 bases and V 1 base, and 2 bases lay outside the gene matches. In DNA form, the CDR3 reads TGTGCCAGCTCACCACTCGGGGGGGGCGAGCAGTACGTC. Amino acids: CASSPLGGGEQYV.

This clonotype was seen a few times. CDR3 in DNA: TGTGCCAGCTCTCTTGGGACTAGCGGATACGAGCAGTACTTC. It yields the protein CASSLGTSGYEQYF. This chain uses TRBV18 with TRBJ2-7, with 11 bases that match TRBD2. V trimming: 6 bases; J trimming: 4 bases; junction bases outside the gene matches: 5. The germline gives CDR1 KGHSH, CDR2 LQKENI. The CDR3 totals 14 residues.

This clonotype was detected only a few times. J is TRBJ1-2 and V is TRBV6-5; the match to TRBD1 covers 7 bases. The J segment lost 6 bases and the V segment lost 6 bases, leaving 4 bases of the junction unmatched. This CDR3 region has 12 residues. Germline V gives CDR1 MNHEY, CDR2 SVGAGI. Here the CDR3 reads CASSRQGNGYTF. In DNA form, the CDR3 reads TGTGCCAGCAGCCGACAGGGAAATGGCTACACCTTC.

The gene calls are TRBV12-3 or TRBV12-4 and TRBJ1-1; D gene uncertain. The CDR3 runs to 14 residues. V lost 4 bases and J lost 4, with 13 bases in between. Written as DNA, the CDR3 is TGTGCCAGCAGTTCCCGGGGAGGTGGCACTGAAGCTTTCTTT. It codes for CASSSRGGGTEAFF.

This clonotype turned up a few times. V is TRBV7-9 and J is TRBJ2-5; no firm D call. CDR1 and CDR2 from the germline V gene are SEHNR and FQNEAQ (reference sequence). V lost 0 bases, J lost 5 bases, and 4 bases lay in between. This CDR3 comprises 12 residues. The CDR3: CASSLALETQYF. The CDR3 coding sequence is TGTGCCAGCAGCTTAGCCCTTGAGACCCAGTACTTC.

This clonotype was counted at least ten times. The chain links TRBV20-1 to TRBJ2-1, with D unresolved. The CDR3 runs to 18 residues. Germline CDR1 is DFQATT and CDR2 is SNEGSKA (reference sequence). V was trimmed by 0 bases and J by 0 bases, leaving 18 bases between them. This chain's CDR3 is CSARDLLKGVSSYNEQFF. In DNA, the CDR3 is TGCAGTGCTAGAGATCTCTTGAAGGGCGTTAGCTCCTACAATGAGCAGTTCTTC.

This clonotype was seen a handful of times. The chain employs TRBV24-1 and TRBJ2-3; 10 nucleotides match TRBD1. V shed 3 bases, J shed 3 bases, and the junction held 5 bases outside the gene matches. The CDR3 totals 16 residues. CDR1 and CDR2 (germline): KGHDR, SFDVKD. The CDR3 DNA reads TGTGCCACCAGTGATAGGACAGGGGGTGGGACAGATACGCAGTATTTT. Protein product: CATSDRTGGGTDTQYF.

The CDR3 DNA sequence: TGCAGTGCTAGAGTAGGGGGTGCGGATTCACCCCTCCACTTT. It translates to CSARVGGADSPLHF. The chain uses TRBV20-1 and TRBJ1-6, with a tentative D call TRBD1 (6 bases). This CDR3 has 14 amino acids. Germline V gene lookup returns CDR1 DFQATT and CDR2 SNEGSKA (reference sequence). V dropped 1 base and J dropped 8 bases, with 12 bases sitting between them.

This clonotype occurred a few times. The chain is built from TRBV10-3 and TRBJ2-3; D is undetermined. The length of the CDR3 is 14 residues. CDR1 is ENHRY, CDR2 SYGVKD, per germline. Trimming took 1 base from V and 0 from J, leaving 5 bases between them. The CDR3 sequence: CAISEYGSTDTQYF. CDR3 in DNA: TGTGCCATCAGTGAGTATGGTAGCACAGATACGCAGTATTTT.

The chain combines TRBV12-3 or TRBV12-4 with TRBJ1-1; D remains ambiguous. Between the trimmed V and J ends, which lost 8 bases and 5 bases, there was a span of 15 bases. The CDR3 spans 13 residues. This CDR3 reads CASVYAGRTEAFF. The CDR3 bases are TGTGCCAGCGTATATGCGGGGAGAACTGAAGCTTTCTTT.

The CDR3: CASSPEGRDGELFF. The CDR3 DNA sequence: TGTGCCAGCAGCCCTGAAGGGAGGGACGGGGAGCTGTTTTTT. The V gene is TRBV7-3, the J gene TRBJ2-2; 7 bases agree with TRBD2. Germline V gene data show CDR1 as SGHTA and CDR2 as FQGTGA. With V trimmed by 5 bases and J by 7 bases, 7 bases remained unmatched. This CDR3 region has 14 residues.

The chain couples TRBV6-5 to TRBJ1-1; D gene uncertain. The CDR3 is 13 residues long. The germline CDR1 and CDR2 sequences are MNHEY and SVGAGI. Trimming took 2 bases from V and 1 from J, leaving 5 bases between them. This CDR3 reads CASSYGRNTEAFF. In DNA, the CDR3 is TGTGCCAGCAGTTACGGGCGGAACACTGAAGCTTTCTTT.

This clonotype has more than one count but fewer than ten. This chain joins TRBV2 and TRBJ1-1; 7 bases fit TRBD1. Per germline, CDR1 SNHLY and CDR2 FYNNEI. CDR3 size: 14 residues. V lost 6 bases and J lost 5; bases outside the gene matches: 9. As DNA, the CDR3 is TGTGCCAGCAGCGACCACAGGGGCTTAACTGAAGCTTTCTTT. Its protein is CASSDHRGLTEAFF.